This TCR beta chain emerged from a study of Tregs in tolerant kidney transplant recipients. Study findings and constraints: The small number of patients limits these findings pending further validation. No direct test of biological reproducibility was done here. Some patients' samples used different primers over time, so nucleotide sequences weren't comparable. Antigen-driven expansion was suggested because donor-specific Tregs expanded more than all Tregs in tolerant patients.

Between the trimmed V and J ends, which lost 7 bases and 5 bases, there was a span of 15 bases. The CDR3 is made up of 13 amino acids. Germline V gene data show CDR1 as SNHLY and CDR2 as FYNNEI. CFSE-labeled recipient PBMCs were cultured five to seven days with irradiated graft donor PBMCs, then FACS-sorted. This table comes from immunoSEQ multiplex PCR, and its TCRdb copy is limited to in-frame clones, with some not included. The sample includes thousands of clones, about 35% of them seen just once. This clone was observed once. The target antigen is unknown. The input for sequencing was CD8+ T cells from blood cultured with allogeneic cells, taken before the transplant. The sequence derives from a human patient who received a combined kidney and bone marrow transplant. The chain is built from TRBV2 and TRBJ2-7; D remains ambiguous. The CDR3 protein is CASTETPRDEQYF. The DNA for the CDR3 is TGTGCCAGCACCGAGACACCTCGAGACGAGCAGTACTTC.